These 6 T cell receptor beta chains originate from one sample sequenced in a study of cytotoxic CD8 clonotypes in ibrutinib-treated CLL. Measured with immunoSEQ multiplex PCR; TCRdb has only the in-frame clones, and not every one. The sample has under 300,000 clones; roughly four fifths are singletons. The sample was PBMCs, taken at disease progression, from a patient treated with ibrutinib. These receptors came from a human donor with chronic lymphocytic leukemia.

The chain has TRBV6-5 and TRBJ2-7; possibly TRBD2 for D (7 bases). The CDR3 sequence is 15 residues long. CDR1 and CDR2 from the germline V gene are MNHEY and SVGAGI. Trimming left V 2 bases short and J 4 bases short, with 15 bases between. CDR3 nucleotides: TGTGCCAGCAGTTACATATTAGGGGGGGTTTACGAGCAGTACTTC. Its protein is CASSYILGGVYEQYF.

The J gene is TRBJ2-7, the V gene TRBV12-5; unclear D gene. V shed 0 bases and J shed 3 bases, with 12 bases lying between them. This CDR3 has 15 residues. Per germline, CDR1 LGHNT and CDR2 FRNRAP. CDR3 residues: CASGLVRRVGYEQYF. The CDR3 DNA follows: TGTGCTAGTGGTTTGGTACGAAGGGTCGGCTACGAGCAGTACTTC.

Concerning this clone: Other nucleotide sequences from this sample produce the same CDR3. This chain uses TRBV28 with TRBJ2-7; no reliable D call. Germline V gene lookup returns CDR1 MDHEN and CDR2 SYDVKM. Trimming stripped 3 bases from V and 0 bases from J, with 6 bases between. The CDR3 sequence is 13 residues long. CDR3 sequence (DNA): TGTGCCAGCAGTTTTTCTCTCTCCTACGAGCAGTACTTC. This sequence encodes CASSFSLSYEQYF.

This rearrangement joins TRBV28 to TRBJ1-1, with D unresolved. Germline lookup yields CDR1 MDHEN and CDR2 SYDVKM. The CDR3 is made up of 14 amino acids. V gave up 3 bases and J gave up 0 bases, with 8 bases separating them. CDR3 in amino acids: CASSFRRMNTEAFF. The CDR3 region has the DNA TGTGCCAGCAGTTTTAGGAGGATGAACACTGAAGCTTTCTTT.

This clone has just a few counts. The V gene is TRBV27, the J gene TRBJ2-7, with a weak D call TRBD2 (6 bases). Trimming removed 1 base at V and 6 bases at J, with 19 bases between. CDR3 length: 16 residues. CDR1 and CDR2 from the germline V gene are MNHEY and SMNVEV (reference sequence). CDR3 DNA sequence: TGTGCCAGCAGTTTATTGAGGGGAGGTCCATCCGGCGAGCAGTACTTC. It is translated as CASSLLRGGPSGEQYF.

This chain joins TRBV5-5 and TRBJ1-5, with a possible D match to TRBD1 (6 bases). CDR3 length: 16 residues. Germline V gene sequence: CDR1 SGHKS, CDR2 YYEKEE (reference sequence). Trimming pared 0 bases from V and 1 base from J, leaving 11 bases between. The CDR3 DNA reads TGTGCCAGCAGCTTGGATCGAGGGGGAAGCAATCAGCCCCAGCATTTT. Protein product: CASSLDRGGSNQPQHF.